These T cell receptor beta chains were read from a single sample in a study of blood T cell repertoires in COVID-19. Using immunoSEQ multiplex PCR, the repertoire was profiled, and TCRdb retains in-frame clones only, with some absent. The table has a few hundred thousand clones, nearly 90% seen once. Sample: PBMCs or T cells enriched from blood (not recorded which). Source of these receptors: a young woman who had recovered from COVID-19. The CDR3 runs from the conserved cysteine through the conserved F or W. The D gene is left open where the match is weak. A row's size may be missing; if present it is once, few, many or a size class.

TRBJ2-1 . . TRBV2 CASREGPYNEQFF TGTGCCAGCAGGGAGGGACCCTACAATGAGCAGTTCTTC
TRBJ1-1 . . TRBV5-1 CASSLFSESLEAFF TGCGCCAGCAGCTTGTTTAGCGAAAGTCTTGAAGCTTTCTTT
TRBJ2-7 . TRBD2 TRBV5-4 CASSLGLAGEVEGQYF TGTGCCAGCAGCTTAGGACTAGCGGGAGAAGTCGAGGGGCAGTACTTC
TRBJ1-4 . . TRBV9 CASSGDGGLNEKLFF TGTGCCAGCAGCGGGGATGGAGGGTTGAATGAAAAACTGTTTTTT
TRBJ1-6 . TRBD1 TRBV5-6 CASSLGTGAYNSPLHF TGTGCCAGCAGCTTGGGAACAGGGGCCTATAATTCACCCCTCCACTTT
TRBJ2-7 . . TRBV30 CAWSVRAPYEQYF TGTGCCTGGAGTGTACGAGCACCCTACGAGCAGTACTTC
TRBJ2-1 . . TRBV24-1 CATSENPPGHRLANEQFF TGTGCCACCAGCGAAAACCCCCCGGGACACCGCCTGGCGAATGAGCAGTTCTTC
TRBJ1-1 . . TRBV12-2 CASRFGVNTEAFF TGTGCAAGTCGCTTCGGGGTAAACACTGAAGCTTTCTTT
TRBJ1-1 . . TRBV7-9 CASSSFRNTEAFF TGTGCCAGCAGCTCCTTCAGGAACACTGAAGCTTTCTTT
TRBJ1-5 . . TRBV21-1 CASRATGQSNQPQHF TGTGCCAGCAGGGCGACAGGACAAAGCAATCAGCCCCAGCATTTT
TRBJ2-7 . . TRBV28 CASGRHGYEQYF TGTGCCAGCGGCAGACACGGCTACGAGCAGTACTTC
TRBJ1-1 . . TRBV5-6 CASSRGSFGTEAFF TGTGCCAGCAGCCGCGGGTCTTTCGGGACTGAAGCTTTCTTT
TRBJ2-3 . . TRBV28 CASSFVADTQYF TGTGCCAGCAGTTTTGTCGCAGATACGCAGTATTTT
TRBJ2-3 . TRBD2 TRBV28 CASSFGTNTDTQYF TGTGCCAGCAGTTTTGGGACTAACACAGATACGCAGTATTTT
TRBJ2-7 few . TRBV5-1 CASSLVSSGTFSYEQYF TGCGCCAGCAGCTTGGTGAGTTCGGGGACTTTCTCCTACGAGCAGTACTTC
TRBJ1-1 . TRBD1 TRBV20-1 CSASPGQGLGTEAFF TGCAGTGCGAGTCCGGGACAGGGGTTGGGGACTGAAGCTTTCTTT
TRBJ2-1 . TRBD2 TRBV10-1 CASSEPGLAGVDNEQFF TGCGCCAGCAGTGAGCCCGGACTAGCGGGAGTTGACAATGAGCAGTTCTTC